This TCR beta chain was retrieved from a study of shared clonotypes between healthy human individuals. In the naive CD8 group, cells lacked CD45RO and were positively selected for CCR7, so terminally differentiated effector memory CD45RA+ cells were left out. V was pared by 6 bases and J by 4 bases, with 10 bases between. The CDR3 is made up of 13 amino acids. Germline lookup yields CDR1 LNHDA and CDR2 SQIVND (reference sequence). This clone was seen once. Sequencing used immunoSEQ multiplex PCR; TCRdb keeps in-frame clones, though not all of them. Of some 2 million clones listed, about 95% were seen once; the top ten hold 0.9% to 1.3%.

This receptor was identified in a man between 18 and 35 years old in good health. Source material: naive CD8+ T cells sorted from blood. The chain combines TRBV19 with TRBJ1-3, with D perhaps TRBD1 (6 bases). The CDR3: CASSQGYGNTIYF. The CDR3 coding sequence is TGTGCCAGTAGCCAGGGGTACGGAAACACCATATATTTT.